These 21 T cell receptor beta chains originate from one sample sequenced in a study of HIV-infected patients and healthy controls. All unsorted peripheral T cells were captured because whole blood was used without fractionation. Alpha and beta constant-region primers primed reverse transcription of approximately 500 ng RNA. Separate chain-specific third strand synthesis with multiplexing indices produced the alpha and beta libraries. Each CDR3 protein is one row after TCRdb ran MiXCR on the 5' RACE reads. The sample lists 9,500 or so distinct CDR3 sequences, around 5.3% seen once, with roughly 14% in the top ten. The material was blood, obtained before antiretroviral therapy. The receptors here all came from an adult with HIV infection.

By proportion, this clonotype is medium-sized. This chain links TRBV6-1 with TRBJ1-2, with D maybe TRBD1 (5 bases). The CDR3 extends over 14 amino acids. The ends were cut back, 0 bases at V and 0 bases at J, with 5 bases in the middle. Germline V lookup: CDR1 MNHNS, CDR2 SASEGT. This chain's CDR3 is CASSEAQANYGYTF. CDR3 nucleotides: TGTGCCAGCAGTGAAGCACAGGCTAACTATGGCTACACCTTC.

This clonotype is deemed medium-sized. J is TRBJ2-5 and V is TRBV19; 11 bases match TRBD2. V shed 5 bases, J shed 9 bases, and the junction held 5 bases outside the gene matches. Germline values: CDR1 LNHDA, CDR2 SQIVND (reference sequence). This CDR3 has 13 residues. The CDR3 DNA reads TGTGCCAGTAGTCCGGGACTAGCGGCGGCCCAGTACTTC. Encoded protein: CASSPGLAAAQYF.

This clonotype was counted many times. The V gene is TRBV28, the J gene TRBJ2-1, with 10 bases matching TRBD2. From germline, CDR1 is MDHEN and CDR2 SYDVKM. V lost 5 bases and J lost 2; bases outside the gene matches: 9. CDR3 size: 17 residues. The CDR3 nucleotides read TGTGCCAGCAGTGGGGCACTTGGACTAGCGGCCTACAATGAGCAGTTCTTC. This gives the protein CASSGALGLAAYNEQFF. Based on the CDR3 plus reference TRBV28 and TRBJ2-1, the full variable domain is DVKVTQSSRYLVKRTGEKVFLECVQDMDHENMFWYRQDPGLGLRLIYFSYDVKMKEKGDIPEGYSVSREKKERFSLILESASTNQTSMYLCASSGALGLAAYNEQFFGPGTRLTVL.

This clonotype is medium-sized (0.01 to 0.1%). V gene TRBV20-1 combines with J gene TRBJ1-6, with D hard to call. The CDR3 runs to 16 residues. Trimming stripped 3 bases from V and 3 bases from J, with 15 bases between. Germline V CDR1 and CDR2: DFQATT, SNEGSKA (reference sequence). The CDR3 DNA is TGCAGTGCTAGGGGCCTCGAGCATCACTATAATTCACCCCTCCACTTT. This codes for CSARGLEHHYNSPLHF.

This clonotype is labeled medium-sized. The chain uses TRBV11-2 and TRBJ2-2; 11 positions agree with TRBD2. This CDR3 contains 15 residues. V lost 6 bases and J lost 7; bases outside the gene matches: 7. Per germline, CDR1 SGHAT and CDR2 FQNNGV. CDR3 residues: CASRLGLADRGELFF. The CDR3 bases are TGTGCCAGCAGACTGGGACTAGCGGACCGCGGGGAGCTGTTTTTT.

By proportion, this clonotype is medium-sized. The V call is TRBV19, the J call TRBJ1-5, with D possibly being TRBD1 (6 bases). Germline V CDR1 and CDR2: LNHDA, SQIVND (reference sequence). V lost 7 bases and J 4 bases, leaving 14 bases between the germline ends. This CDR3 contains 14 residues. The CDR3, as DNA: TGTGCCAGTACCTTGACAGGACTGAATCAGCCCCAGCATTTT. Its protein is CASTLTGLNQPQHF.

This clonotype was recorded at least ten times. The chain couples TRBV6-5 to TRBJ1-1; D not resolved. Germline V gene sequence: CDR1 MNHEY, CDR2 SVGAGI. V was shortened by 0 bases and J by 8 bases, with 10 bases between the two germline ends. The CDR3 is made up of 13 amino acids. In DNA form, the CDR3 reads TGTGCCAGCAGTTACTCCCCCGAGGTAGAAGCTTTCTTT. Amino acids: CASSYSPEVEAFF.

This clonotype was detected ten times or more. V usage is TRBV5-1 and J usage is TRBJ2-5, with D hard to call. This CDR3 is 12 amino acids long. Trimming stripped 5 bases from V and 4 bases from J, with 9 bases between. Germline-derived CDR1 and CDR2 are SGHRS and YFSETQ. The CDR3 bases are TGCGCCAGCAGTTTCGGCGGAGAGACCCAGTACTTC. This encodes CASSFGGETQYF. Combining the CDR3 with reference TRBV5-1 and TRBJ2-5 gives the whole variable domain KAGVTQTPRYLIKTRGQQVTLSCSPISGHRSVSWYQQTPGQGLQFLFEYFSETQRNKGNFPGRFSGRQFSNSRSEMNVSTLELGDSALYLCASSFGGETQYFGPGTRLLVL.

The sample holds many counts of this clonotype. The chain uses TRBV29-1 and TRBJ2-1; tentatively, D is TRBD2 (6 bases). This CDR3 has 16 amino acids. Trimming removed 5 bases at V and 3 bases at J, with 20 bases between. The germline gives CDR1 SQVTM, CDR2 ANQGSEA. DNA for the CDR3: TGCAGCGTTACGCTTTTGGGGCTAGCGAACTACAATGAGCAGTTCTTC. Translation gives CSVTLLGLANYNEQFF.

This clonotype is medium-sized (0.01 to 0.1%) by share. CDR3 DNA: TGTGCCATCAGTGAGACCCGCACAGATACGCAGTATTTT. Protein: CAISETRTDTQYF. This sequence joins TRBV10-3 and TRBJ2-3; D remains unclear. Germline loops: CDR1 ENHRY, CDR2 SYGVKD. The V gene lost 2 bases and the J gene lost 1 base, with 4 bases spanning the gap. This CDR3 spans 13 amino acids.

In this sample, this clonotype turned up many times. CDR3 protein: CASSLMAGENQPQHF. The CDR3 DNA sequence: TGTGCCAGCAGTTTAATGGCAGGGGAAAATCAGCCCCAGCATTTT. The rearrangement joins TRBV27 to TRBJ1-5; maybe TRBD1 (6 bases). The CDR3 is 15 amino acids. Deletions cut 2 bases from V and 4 bases from J, with 12 bases between. In germline, CDR1 is MNHEY, CDR2 SMNVEV (reference sequence).

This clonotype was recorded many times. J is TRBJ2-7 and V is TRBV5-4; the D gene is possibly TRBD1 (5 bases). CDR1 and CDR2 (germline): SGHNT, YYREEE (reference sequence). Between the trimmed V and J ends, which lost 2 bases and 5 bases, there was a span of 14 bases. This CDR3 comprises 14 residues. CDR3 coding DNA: TGTGCCAGCAGCTTCGCCAGGGCTGGGGACGAGCAGTACTTC. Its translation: CASSFARAGDEQYF.

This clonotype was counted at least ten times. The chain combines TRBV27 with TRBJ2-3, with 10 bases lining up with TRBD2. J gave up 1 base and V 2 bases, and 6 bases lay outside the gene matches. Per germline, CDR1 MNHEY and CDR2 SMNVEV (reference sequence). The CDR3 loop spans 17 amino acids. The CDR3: CASSLLLLAGRTDTQYF. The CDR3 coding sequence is TGTGCCAGCAGTTTACTCCTACTAGCGGGACGCACAGATACGCAGTATTTT.

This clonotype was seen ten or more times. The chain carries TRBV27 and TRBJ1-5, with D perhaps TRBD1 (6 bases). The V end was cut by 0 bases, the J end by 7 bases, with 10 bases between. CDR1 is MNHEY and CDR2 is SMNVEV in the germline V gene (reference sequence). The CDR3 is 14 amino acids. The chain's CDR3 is CASSLSQGWQPQHF. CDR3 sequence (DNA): TGTGCCAGCAGTTTATCTCAGGGGTGGCAGCCCCAGCATTTT.

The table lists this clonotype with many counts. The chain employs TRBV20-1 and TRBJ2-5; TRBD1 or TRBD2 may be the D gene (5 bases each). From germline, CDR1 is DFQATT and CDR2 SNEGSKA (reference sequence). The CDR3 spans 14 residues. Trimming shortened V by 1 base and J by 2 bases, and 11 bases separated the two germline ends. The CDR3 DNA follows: TGCAGTGCTAGAGTCTGGGACCGACAAGAGACCCAGTACTTC. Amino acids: CSARVWDRQETQYF.

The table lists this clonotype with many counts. CDR3 residues: CASSLSGSYEQYF. CDR3 nucleotides: TGTGCCAGCAGCTTATCCGGGTCCTACGAGCAGTACTTC. The genes are TRBV7-2 and TRBJ2-7; D gene uncertain. Trimming shortened V by 2 bases and J by 1 base, and 6 bases separated the two germline ends. Germline V gene lookup returns CDR1 SGHTA and CDR2 FQGNSA. This CDR3 is built from 13 residues.

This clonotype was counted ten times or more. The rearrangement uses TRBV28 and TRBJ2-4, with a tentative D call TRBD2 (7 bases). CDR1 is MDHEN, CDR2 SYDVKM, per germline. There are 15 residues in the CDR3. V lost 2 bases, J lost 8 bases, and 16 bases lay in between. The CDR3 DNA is TGTGCCAGCAGTTTAGCCGGGGGGCCCGGGGACATTCAGTACTTC. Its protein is CASSLAGGPGDIQYF.

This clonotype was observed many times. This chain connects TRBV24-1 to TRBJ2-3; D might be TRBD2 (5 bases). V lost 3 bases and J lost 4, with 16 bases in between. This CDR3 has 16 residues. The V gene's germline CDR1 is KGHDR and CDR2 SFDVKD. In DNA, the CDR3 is TGTGCCACCAGTGATCCCTCGGGGAGTGGAGCAGATACGCAGTATTTT. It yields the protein CATSDPSGSGADTQYF.

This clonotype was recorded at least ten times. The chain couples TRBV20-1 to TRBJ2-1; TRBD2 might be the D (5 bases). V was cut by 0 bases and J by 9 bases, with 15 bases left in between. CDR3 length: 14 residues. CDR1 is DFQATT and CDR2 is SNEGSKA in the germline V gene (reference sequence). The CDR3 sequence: CSARDINFGVEQFF. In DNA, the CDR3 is TGCAGTGCTAGAGATATCAACTTCGGGGTTGAGCAGTTCTTC.

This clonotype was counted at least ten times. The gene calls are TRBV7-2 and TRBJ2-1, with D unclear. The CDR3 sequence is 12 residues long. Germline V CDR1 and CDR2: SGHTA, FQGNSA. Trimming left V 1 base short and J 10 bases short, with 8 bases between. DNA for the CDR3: TGTGCCAGCAGCTTAGGACTGCGGGAGCAGTTCTTC. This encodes CASSLGLREQFF.

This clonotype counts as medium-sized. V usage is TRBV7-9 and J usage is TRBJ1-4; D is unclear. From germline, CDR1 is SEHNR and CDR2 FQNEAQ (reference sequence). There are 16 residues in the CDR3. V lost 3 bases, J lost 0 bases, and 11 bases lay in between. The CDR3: CASSLGLAATNEKLFF. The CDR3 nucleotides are TGTGCCAGCAGCTTGGGCCTGGCTGCAACTAATGAAAAACTGTTTTTT. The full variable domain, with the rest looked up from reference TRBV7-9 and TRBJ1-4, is DTGVSQNPRHKITKRGQNVTFRCDPISEHNRLYWYRQTLGQGPEFLTYFQNEAQLEKSRLLSDRFSAERPKGSFSTLEIQRTEQGDSAMYLCASSLGLAATNEKLFFGSGTQLSVL.